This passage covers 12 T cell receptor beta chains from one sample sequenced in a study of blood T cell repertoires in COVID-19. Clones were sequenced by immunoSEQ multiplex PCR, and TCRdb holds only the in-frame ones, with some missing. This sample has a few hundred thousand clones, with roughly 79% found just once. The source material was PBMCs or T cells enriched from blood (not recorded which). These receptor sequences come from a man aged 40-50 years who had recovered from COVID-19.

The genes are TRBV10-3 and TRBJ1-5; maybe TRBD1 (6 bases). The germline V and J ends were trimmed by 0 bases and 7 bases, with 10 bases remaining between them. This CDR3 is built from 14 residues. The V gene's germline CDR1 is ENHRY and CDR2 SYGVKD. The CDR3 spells CAISESRGNQPQHF. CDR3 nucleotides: TGTGCCATCAGTGAGTCCAGGGGTAACCAGCCCCAGCATTTT.

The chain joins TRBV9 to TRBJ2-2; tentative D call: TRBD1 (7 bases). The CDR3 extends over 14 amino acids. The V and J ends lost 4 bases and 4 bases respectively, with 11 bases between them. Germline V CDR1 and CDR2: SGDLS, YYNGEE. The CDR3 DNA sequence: TGTGCCAGCAGCCGACAGGGAGGCACCGGGGAGCTGTTTTTT. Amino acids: CASSRQGGTGELFF.

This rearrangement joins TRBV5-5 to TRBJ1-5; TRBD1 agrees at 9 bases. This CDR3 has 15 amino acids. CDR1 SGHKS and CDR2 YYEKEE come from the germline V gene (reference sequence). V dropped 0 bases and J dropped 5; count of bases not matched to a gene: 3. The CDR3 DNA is TGTGCCAGCAGCTTGGGGGGACAGGGACATCAGCCCCAGCATTTT. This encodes CASSLGGQGHQPQHF.

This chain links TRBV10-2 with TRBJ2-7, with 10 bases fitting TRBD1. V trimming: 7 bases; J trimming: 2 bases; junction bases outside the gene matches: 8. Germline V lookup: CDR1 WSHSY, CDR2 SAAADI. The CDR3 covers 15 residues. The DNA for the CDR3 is TGCGCCAGCAAAGGGGACAGGGGAGCCCCCTACGAGCAGTACTTC. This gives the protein CASKGDRGAPYEQYF.

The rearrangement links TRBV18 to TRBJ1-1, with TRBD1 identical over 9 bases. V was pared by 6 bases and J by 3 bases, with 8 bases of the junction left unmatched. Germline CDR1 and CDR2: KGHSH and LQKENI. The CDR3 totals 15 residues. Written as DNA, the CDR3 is TGTGCCAGCTCCCCCGGGACAGGGTTGCACACTGAAGCTTTCTTT. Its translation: CASSPGTGLHTEAFF.

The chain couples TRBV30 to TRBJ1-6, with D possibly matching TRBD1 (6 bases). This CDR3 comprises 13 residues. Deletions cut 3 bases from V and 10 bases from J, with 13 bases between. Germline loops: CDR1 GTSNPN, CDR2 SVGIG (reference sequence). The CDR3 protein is CAWRGTMRSPLHF. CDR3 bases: TGTGCCTGGAGAGGGACAATGAGATCACCCCTCCACTTT.

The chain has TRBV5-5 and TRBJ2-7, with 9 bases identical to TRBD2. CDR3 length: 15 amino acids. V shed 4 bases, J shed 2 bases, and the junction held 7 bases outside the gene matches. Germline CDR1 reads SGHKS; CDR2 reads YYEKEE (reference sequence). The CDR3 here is CASSLGLAIAYEQYF. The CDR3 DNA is TGTGCCAGCAGCCTCGGACTAGCGATCGCCTACGAGCAGTACTTC.

In nucleotides, the CDR3 is TGTGCCAGCAGCTTACTAAGTGTCTTACCGAACACCGGGGAGCTGTTTTTT. Protein sequence: CASSLLSVLPNTGELFF. V is TRBV7-2 and J is TRBJ2-2; unclear D gene. Looked up from germline, CDR1 is SGHTA and CDR2 is FQGNSA. The CDR3 extends over 17 amino acids. Trimming stripped 2 bases from V and 0 bases from J, with 13 bases between.

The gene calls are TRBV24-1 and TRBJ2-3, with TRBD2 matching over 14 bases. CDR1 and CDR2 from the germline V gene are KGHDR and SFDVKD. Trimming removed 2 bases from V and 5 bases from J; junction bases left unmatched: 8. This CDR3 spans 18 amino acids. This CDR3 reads CATSDSMTSGGAEDTQYF. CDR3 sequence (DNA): TGTGCCACCAGTGATTCTATGACTAGCGGGGGGGCGGAAGATACGCAGTATTTT.

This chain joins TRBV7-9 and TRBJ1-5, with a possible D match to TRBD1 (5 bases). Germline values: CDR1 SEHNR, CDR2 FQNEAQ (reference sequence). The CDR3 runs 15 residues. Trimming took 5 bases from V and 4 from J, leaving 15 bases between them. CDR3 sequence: CASSPLARVNQPQHF. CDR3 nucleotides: TGTGCCAGCAGCCCCTTAGCCAGGGTTAATCAGCCCCAGCATTTT.

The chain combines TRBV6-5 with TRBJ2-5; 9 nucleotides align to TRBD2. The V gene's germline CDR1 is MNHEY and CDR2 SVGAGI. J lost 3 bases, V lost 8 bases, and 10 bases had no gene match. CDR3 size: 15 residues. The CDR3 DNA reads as TGTGCCAGCGTTCGTCTAGCGGGATTAGAAGAGACCCAGTACTTC. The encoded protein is CASVRLAGLEETQYF.

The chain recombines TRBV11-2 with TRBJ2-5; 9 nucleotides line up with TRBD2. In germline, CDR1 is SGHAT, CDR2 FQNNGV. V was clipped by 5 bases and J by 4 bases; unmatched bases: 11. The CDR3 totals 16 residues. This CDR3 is CASSTRPSGTGETQYF. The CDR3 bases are TGTGCCAGCAGCACCCGACCTAGCGGGACCGGAGAGACCCAGTACTTC.